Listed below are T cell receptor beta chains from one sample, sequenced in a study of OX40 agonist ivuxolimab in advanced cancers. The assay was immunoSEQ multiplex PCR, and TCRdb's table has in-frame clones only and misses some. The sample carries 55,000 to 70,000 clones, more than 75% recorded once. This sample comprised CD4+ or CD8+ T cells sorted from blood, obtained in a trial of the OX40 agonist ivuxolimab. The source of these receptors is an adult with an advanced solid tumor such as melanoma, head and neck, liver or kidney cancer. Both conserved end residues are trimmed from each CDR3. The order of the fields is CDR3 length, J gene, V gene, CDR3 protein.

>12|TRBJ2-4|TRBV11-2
ASSWTGAKNIQY
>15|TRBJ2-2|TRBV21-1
ASSSRETGGVAGELF
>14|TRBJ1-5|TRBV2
ASSRVWDSSNQPQH
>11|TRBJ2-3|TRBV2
ATGGISTDTQY
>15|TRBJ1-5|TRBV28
ASNLGPGQGANQPQH
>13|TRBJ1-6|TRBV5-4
ASSLDSGNGSPLH
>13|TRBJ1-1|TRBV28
ASTATDIKRTEAF
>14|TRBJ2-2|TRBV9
ASSTRTIQQVGELF
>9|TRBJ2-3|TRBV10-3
ATSTTDTQY
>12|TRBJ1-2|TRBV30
AWEGDRGYYGYT
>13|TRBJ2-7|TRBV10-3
AISSPGQGSNEQY
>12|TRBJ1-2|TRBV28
AAGQGALGYGYT
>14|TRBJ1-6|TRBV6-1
ASSERGLSYNSPLH
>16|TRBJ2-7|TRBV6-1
ASSELPGQGPASYEQY
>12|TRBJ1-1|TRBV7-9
ASSHRGVNTEAF
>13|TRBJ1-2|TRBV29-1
SVDSVGTGARGYT
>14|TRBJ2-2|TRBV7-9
ASSLRGSTNTGELF
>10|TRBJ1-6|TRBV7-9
ASSFGASPLH
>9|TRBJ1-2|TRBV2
ASSRTVGYT
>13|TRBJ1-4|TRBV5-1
ASSFQGVTGEKLF
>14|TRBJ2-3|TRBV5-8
ASSIAGGEGTDTQY
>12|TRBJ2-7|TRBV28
ASSQRLDRREQY
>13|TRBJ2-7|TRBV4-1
ASSQVWTETYEQY
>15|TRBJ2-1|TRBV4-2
ASSQDHDNTLYNEQF
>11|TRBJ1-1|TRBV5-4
ASSLTGNTEAF
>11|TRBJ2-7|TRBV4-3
ASSQGGQGKQY
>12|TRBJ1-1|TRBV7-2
ASSLGIPGLEAF